This TCR beta chain was recovered during a study of T cell responses to AZD1222 COVID-19 vaccine. Notes on this clone: As yet, its antigen is unknown.

Study outcomes and limitations: Donors were chiefly white British, with a greater number of females, and clonal diversity was perhaps underestimated. As reported, nearly half of all spike-specific TCRs target variant regions that are unmutated.

TCRdb's table, derived via immunoSEQ multiplex PCR, lists solely in-frame clones and lacks some. The table has 95,000 to 110,000 clones, 88% seen once. V lost 5 bases and J lost 5, with 18 bases in between. The CDR3 totals 15 residues. Germline-derived CDR1 and CDR2 are SGHVS and FQNEAQ. The chain uses TRBV7-8 and TRBJ1-1; D is uncertain. The source material was peripheral blood, sampled on day 0 of AZD1222 vaccination. The source of this sequence is an adult in good health. In DNA, the CDR3 is TGTGCCAGCAGCCCTAAGATAAGTGTGGGTACTGAAGCTTTCTTT. This sequence encodes CASSPKISVGTEAFF.